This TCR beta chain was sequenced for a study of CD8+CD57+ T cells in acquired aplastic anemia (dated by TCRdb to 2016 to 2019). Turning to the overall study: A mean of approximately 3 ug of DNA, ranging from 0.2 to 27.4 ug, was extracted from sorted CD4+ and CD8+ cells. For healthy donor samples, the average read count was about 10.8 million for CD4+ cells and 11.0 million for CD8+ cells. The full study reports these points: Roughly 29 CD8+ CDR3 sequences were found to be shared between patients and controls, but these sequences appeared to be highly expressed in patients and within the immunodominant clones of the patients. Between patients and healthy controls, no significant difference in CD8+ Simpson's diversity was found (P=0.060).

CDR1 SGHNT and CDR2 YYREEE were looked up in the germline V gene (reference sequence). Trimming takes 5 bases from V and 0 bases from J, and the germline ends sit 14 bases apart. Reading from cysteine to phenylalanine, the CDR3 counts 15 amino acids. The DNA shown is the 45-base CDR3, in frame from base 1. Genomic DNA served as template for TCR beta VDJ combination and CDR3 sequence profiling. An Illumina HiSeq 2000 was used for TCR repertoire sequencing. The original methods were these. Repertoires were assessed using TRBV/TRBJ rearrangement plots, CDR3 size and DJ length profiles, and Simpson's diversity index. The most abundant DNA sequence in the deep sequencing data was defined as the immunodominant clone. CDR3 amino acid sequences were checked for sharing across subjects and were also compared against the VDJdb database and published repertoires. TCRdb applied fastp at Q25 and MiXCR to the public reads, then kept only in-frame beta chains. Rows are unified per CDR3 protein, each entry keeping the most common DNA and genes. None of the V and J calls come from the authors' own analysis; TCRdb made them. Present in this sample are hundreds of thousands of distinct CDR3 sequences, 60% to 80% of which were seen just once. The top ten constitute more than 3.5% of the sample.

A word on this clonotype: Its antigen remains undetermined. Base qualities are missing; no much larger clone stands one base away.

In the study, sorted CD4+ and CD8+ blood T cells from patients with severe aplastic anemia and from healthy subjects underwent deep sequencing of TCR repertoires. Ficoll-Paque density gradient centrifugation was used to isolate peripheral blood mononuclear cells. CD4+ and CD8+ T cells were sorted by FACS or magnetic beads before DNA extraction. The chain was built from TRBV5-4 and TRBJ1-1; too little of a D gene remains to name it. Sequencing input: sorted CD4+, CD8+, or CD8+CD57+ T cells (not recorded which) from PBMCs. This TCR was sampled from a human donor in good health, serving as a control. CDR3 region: CASRGEAAMNTEAFF. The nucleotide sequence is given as TGTGCCAGCAGGGGTGAGGCCGCAATGAACACTGAAGCTTTCTTT.